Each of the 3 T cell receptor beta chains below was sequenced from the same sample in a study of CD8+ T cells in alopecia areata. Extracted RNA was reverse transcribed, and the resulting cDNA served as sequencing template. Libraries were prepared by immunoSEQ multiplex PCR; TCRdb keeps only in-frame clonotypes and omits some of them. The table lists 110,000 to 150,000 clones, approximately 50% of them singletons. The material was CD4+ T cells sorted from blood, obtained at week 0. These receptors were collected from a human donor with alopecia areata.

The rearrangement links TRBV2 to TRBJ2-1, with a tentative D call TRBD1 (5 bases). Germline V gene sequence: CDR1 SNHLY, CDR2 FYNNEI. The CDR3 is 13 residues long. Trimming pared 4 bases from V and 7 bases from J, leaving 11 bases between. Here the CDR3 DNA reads TGTGCCAGCAGTGGGGGCTCCAGGAATGAGCAGTTCTTC. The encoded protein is CASSGGSRNEQFF. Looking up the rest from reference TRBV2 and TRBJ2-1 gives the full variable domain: EPEVTQTPSHQVTQMGQEVILRCVPISNHLYFYWYRQILGQKVEFLVSFYNNEISEKSEIFDDQFSVERPDGSNFTLKIRSTKLEDSAMYFCASSGGSRNEQFFGPGTRLTVL.

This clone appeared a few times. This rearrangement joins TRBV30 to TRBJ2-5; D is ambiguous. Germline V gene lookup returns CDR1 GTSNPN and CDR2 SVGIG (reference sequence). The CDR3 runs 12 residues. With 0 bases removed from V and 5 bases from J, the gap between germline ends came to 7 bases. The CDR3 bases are TGTGCCTGGAGTGTATTAGGGGAGACCCAGTACTTC. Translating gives CAWSVLGETQYF.

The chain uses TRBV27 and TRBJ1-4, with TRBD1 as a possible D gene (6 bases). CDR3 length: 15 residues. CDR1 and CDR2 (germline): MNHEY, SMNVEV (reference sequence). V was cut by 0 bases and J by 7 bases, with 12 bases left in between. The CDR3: CASSLSWAGAEKLFF. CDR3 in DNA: TGTGCCAGCAGTTTATCTTGGGCAGGGGCTGAAAAACTGTTTTTT. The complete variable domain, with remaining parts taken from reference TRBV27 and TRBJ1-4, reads EAQVTQNPRYLITVTGKKLTVTCSQNMNHEYMSWYRQDPGLGLRQIYYSMNVEVTDKGDVPEGYKVSRKEKRNFPLILESPSPNQTSLYFCASSLSWAGAEKLFFGSGTQLSVL.